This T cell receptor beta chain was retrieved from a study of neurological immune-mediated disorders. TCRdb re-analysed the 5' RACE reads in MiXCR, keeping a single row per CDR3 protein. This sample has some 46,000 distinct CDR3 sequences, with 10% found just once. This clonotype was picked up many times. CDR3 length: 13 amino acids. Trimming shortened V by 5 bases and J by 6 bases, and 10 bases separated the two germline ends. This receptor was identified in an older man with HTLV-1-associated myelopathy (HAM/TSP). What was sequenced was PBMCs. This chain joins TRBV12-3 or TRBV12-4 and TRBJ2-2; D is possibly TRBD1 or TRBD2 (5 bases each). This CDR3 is CASSLLGAGELFF. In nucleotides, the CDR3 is TGTGCCAGCAGTCTCCTGGGGGCCGGGGAGCTGTTTTTT.